This T cell receptor (beta chain) comes out of a study of T-cell reconstitution after alpha-beta-depleted transplantation in children. Study-wide results and caveats: The main origin of T-cell counts and diversity one year after transplant was newly produced T cells.

Preparation of the TCRbeta library was carried out with unique molecular identifiers. TCRdb re-analysed the PCR reads in MiXCR, keeping a single row per CDR3 protein. Of a few hundred thousand distinct CDR3 sequences in the sample, about 24% were seen once. A few counts support this clonotype. Its target is unknown. The sample in question was PBMCs, mostly from graft donor cells, obtained 360 days after TCRalphabeta/CD19-depleted stem cell transplant. The receptor was isolated from a female patient aged 2-10 years who had a stem cell transplant for congenital amegakaryocytic thrombocytopenia, so the T cells may come from the graft donor.

CDR3 residues: CASSLAWTDYDNTGELFF. The DNA for the CDR3 is TGTGCCAGCAGCTTAGCGTGGACAGATTATGATAACACCGGGGAGCTGTTTTTT. The rearrangement joins TRBV7-2 to TRBJ2-2; maybe TRBD1 (6 bases). Trimming removed 0 bases at V and 2 bases at J, with 16 bases between. Germline loops: CDR1 SGHTA, CDR2 FQGNSA. This CDR3 comprises 18 residues.